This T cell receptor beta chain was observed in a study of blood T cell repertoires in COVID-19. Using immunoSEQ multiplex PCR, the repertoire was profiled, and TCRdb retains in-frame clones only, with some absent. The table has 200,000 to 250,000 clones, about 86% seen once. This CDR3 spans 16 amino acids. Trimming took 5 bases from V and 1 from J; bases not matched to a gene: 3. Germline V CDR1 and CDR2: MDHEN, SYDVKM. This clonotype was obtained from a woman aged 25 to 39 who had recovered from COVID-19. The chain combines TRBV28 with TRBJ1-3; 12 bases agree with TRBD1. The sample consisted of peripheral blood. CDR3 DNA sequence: TGTGCCAGCAGTGGGGACAGGGGGCAGTCTGGAAACACCATATATTTT. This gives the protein CASSGDRGQSGNTIYF.